This TCR beta chain was captured in a study of response to subunit inactivated influenza vaccine. Study-wide results and limits: Authors suggested few new T cells are recruited by each seasonal influenza vaccination.

In this sample, this clonotype turned up many times. Its antigen remains unknown. V gave up 5 bases and J gave up 2 bases; unmatched junction bases: 4. CDR3 length: 15 residues. TCRdb redid the calling of the RT-PCR reads with MiXCR, one entry per CDR3 protein. The sample shows approximately 500,000 distinct CDR3 sequences, roughly 13% of them seen only once. The V and J genes are TRBV12-3 or TRBV12-4 and TRBJ2-1, with 9 bases that match TRBD1. This receptor was taken from a middle-aged man who received an inactivated influenza vaccine. The starting material was PBMCs from blood, obtained roughly 6 weeks after vaccination. The CDR3 DNA is TGTGCCAGCAGTAGGGACAGGGAACCCTACAATGAGCAGTTCTTC. This encodes CASSRDREPYNEQFF.